Listed below are T cell receptor beta chains from one sample, sequenced in a study of cytomegalovirus exposure and HLA in healthy donors. Profiling relied on immunoSEQ multiplex PCR, and the TCRdb table lists in-frame clones only, not all of them. Of more than 90,000 clones in the sample, 90% to 95% were seen once. Sequenced: PBMCs. The source is a woman aged 25 to 39 in good health and CMV-seropositive. Both conserved end residues are part of each CDR3. Fields, in order: CDR3 DNA, CDR3 protein, D gene, clone size, J gene, V gene. D genes are given only for firm matches. Size values are once, few and many counts, or a class for expanded clones, and some rows have none.

TGTGCCAGCAGCCTCCAAGAGACCCAGTACTTC CASSLQETQYF NA once TRBJ2-5 TRBV7-2
TGTGCCAGCAGCTTAAGCGGGGGCTCCTACAATGAGCAGTTCTTC CASSLSGGSYNEQFF TRBD2 once TRBJ2-1 TRBV7-3
TGTGCCAGTAGTAGGGCAGGGGGATCTGCTAACTATGGCTACACCTTC CASSRAGGSANYGYTF TRBD1 once TRBJ1-2 TRBV19
TGTGCCAGTAAGGCGGGTCGGTTAGCTAGCGGAAATCAAGAGACCCAGTACTTC CASKAGRLASGNQETQYF TRBD2 NA TRBJ2-5 TRBV19
TGTGCCAGCAGCTCACCGGGACTAGCGGGAGGAGGGACCCAGTACTTC CASSSPGLAGGGTQYF TRBD2 NA TRBJ2-5 TRBV7-9
TGTGCCAGCAGACTCCCTAGCGGTGACACCGGGGAGCTGTTTTTT CASRLPSGDTGELFF TRBD2 NA TRBJ2-2 TRBV6-5
TGTGCCAGCAGCGTAGGGGCAGGGCTTAGTGGCTACACCTTC CASSVGAGLSGYTF NA NA TRBJ1-2 TRBV9
TGTGCCAGCAGTGGAAGGAGGTCCCGGGACACCTTCCGCACAGATACGCAGTATTTT CASSGRRSRDTFRTDTQYF NA NA TRBJ2-3 TRBV27
TGTGCCAGCAGCCCAGGACTAGCGGGAGTCACAGATACGCAGTATTTT CASSPGLAGVTDTQYF TRBD2 NA TRBJ2-3 TRBV7-3
TGTGCCAGCAGTTACTCGGGGCATAGCAATCAGCCCCAGCATTTT CASSYSGHSNQPQHF NA NA TRBJ1-5 TRBV6-6
TGTGCCAGCAGCTTAGTGCAGTTGGGCTACACCTTC CASSLVQLGYTF NA once TRBJ1-2 TRBV7-2
TGCGCCAGCAGAGCCTCTAGCGGAGGGGGGTACGAGCAGTACTTC CASRASSGGGYEQYF NA NA TRBJ2-7 TRBV10-2
TGCGCCAGCAGCCAAGGGACTTACCAAGAGACCCAGTACTTC CASSQGTYQETQYF NA NA TRBJ2-5 TRBV4-3
TGTGCCAGCAGCTTGAGGCAGGGCGTCCAATACGAGCAGTACTTC CASSLRQGVQYEQYF NA NA TRBJ2-7 TRBV11-2
TGCGCCAGCAGCCAAGGAGGGCAGGGGGCTTTCTATGGCTACACCTTC CASSQGGQGAFYGYTF TRBD1 NA TRBJ1-2 TRBV4-3
TGCGCCAGCAGCTTGCAAGGGGCGTGGAACACTGAAGCTTTCTTT CASSLQGAWNTEAFF NA NA TRBJ1-1 TRBV5-1
TGCGCCAGCAGCTTGATTGTCGGGGAGGGCTCAGGCTCGAAGGGCTACACCTTC CASSLIVGEGSGSKGYTF NA NA TRBJ1-2 TRBV5-1
TGTGCCAGTAGTATGGCAGGTGACAGCTCCTACGAGCAGTACTTC CASSMAGDSSYEQYF NA NA TRBJ2-7 TRBV19
TGTGCCAGCAGTCTCTCTCTAGAGAACACCGGGGAGCTGTTTTTT CASSLSLENTGELFF NA NA TRBJ2-2 TRBV11-3
TGTGCCTGGAGACAGGGAGGGGGTAACTATGGCTACACCTTC CAWRQGGGNYGYTF NA NA TRBJ1-2 TRBV30
TGCAGCGCAACCGGGACAGGGTCGGACGAGCAGTACTTC CSATGTGSDEQYF TRBD1 NA TRBJ2-7 TRBV29-1
TGCGCCAGCAAACCCCTGACTAGTTTCTTCACAGATACGCAGTATTTT CASKPLTSFFTDTQYF NA NA TRBJ2-3 TRBV23-1
TGTGCCAGCAGCTTAACTAGCGGGACCAGCAGAGAGCAGTTCTTC CASSLTSGTSREQFF TRBD2 NA TRBJ2-1 TRBV7-2
TGTGCTAGTGGTTTAACAGGCCCCTCTCTAGGGGAGACCCAGTACTTC CASGLTGPSLGETQYF NA NA TRBJ2-5 TRBV12-5
TGTGCCTGGAGTGTACTTTTGGGGGGTGACTATGGCTACACCTTC CAWSVLLGGDYGYTF NA NA TRBJ1-2 TRBV30
TGTGCCAGTAGTATACTCGAGTCGGATGAGCAGTTCTTC CASSILESDEQFF NA NA TRBJ2-1 TRBV19
TGTGCCAGCAGCAATCCAGGGGGGTCGATCAGGCTCTACGAGCAGTACTTC CASSNPGGSIRLYEQYF NA NA TRBJ2-7 TRBV11-2
TGTGCCAGCAGCGTAGCGGGAGGGTACCAAGAGACCCAGTACTTC CASSVAGGYQETQYF TRBD2 NA TRBJ2-5 TRBV9
TGTGCCAGCAGTTTAAGGTCGGGACAGCGGAACACTGAAGCTTTCTTT CASSLRSGQRNTEAFF TRBD1 NA TRBJ1-1 TRBV27
TGTGCCAGCAGTTACTCGACTAGCGTAAGTGGTGATACGCAGTATTTT CASSYSTSVSGDTQYF TRBD2 NA TRBJ2-3 TRBV6-5
TGCAGCGTTGGGTACAGCTCCTACGAGCAGTACTTC CSVGYSSYEQYF NA few TRBJ2-7 TRBV29-1
TGTGCCAGCAGTGGGCCGGGACACAGGAACACTGAAGCTTTCTTT CASSGPGHRNTEAFF NA NA TRBJ1-1 TRBV2
TGTGCCAGTAACAAAAGGGGCACTGAAGCTTTCTTT CASNKRGTEAFF NA NA TRBJ1-1 TRBV19
TGTGCCAGCAGAATTCGACAGGGGGCTTTCGGGAAATCCGAAGAGACCCAGTACTTC CASRIRQGAFGKSEETQYF NA NA TRBJ2-5 TRBV21-1
TGTGCCAGCAGCAGGACTGACGAGCAGTACTTC CASSRTDEQYF NA NA TRBJ2-7 TRBV7-8
TGTGCCAGCAGCTTGGTCTCGGCGGGAGGCCTTCTGGTTTACGAGCAGTACTTC CASSLVSAGGLLVYEQYF TRBD2 NA TRBJ2-7 TRBV5-6
TGTGCCAGCAGCCACGTGGGGGGTGTAGCGGGAGTCGAGCAGTACTTC CASSHVGGVAGVEQYF TRBD2 NA TRBJ2-7 TRBV6-6
TGTGCCAGCAGTTTATCTTTGGGACAGGGGACCGAGCAGTACTTC CASSLSLGQGTEQYF TRBD1 NA TRBJ2-7 TRBV27
TGTGCCAGCAGCTTAGACCTGGGCGGGAACCAAGAGACCCAGTACTTC CASSLDLGGNQETQYF NA NA TRBJ2-5 TRBV7-9
TGTGCCAGTAGTATTAGACCGGACTATGAGCAGTTCTTC CASSIRPDYEQFF NA NA TRBJ2-1 TRBV19
TGTGCCAGCAGCTCTTACAGGGGGACAGGGGCCAACGTCCTGACTTTC CASSSYRGTGANVLTF TRBD1 NA TRBJ2-6 TRBV7-6
TGTGCCAGCAGACTCGACAGAGACACAGATACGCAGTATTTT CASRLDRDTDTQYF NA NA TRBJ2-3 TRBV28